The sequence of this T cell receptor beta chain was determined in a study of shared clonotypes between healthy human individuals. When replicate PCRs were run on unsorted PBMC, they used approximately 0.3 ug DNA, around 30,000 T cell genomes. Using immunoSEQ multiplex PCR, the repertoire was profiled, and TCRdb retains in-frame clones only, with some absent. Here the sample spans some 500,000 clones, roughly three quarters being singletons. Germline-derived CDR1 and CDR2 are SGHTA and FQGTGA. This CDR3 spans 16 amino acids. The J gene is TRBJ1-5, the V gene TRBV7-3; TRBD1 matches 7 bases. The sample was PBMCs. The sequence was obtained from a woman aged 40 to 50 in good health. Some clones in this sample may be carry-over from other donors' samples. CDR3 amino acids: CETGRRTGNSNQPQHF. The DNA for the CDR3 is TGTGAGACTGGGAGGAGGACAGGAAATAGCAATCAGCCCCAGCATTTT. The full variable domain, with the rest looked up from reference TRBV7-3 and TRBJ1-5, is GAGVSQTPSNKVTEKGKYVELRCDPISGHTALYWYRQSLGQGPEFLIYFQGTGAADDSGLPNDRFFAVRPEGSVSTLKIQRTERGDSAVYLCETGRRTGNSNQPQHFGDGTRLSIL.